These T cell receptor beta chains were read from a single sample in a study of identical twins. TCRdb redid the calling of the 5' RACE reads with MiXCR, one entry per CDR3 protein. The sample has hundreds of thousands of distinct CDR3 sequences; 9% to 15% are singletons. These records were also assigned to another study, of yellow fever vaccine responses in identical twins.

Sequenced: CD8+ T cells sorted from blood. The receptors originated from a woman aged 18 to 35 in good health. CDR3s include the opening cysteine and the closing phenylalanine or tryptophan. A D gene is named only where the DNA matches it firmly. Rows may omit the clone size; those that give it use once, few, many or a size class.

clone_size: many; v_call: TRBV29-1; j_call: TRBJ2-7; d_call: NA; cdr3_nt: TGCAGCGTTGAAGGAGGGGACCGGGAGCAGTACTTC; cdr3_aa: CSVEGGDREQYF
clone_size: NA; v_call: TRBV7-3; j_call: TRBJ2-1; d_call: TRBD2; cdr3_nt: TGTGCCAGCAGCCGACTAGCTTTCGATGAGCAGTTCTTC; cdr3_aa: CASSRLAFDEQFF
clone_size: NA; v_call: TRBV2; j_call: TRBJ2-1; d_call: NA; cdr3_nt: TGTGCCAGCACCCCACTAGTAGGAAATGAGCAGTTCTTC; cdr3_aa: CASTPLVGNEQFF
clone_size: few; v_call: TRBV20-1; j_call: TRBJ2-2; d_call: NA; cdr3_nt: TGCAGTGCTAGACCCTTTACAGGAGAACCGACCGGGGAGCTGTTTTTT; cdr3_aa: CSARPFTGEPTGELFF
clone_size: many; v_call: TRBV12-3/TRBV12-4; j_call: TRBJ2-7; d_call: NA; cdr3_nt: TGTGCCAGCAGTTTGGGGACTGCCGGCTCCTACGAGCAGTACTTC; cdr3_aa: CASSLGTAGSYEQYF
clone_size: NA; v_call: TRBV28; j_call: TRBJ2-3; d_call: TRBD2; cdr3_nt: TGTGCCAGCAGTTTAATAGCGGGGGTCACAGATACGCAGTATTTT; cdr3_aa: CASSLIAGVTDTQYF
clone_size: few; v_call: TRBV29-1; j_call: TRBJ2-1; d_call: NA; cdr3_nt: TGCAGCGTGGAGGGACTCTCAAACTCCTACAATGAGCAGTTCTTC; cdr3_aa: CSVEGLSNSYNEQFF
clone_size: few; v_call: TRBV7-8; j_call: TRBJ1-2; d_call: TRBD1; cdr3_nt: TGTGCCAGCAGCTTAGGAAGGCGGGACAGGGGCGGCGGCTACACCTTC; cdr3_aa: CASSLGRRDRGGGYTF
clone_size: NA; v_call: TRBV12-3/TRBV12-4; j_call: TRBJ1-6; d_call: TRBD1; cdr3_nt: TGTGCCAGCAGTTTTGAGGGGGCCTCCTATAATTCACCCCTCCACTTT; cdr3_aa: CASSFEGASYNSPLHF
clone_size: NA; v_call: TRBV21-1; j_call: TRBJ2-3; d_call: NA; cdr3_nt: TGTGCCAGCAGCCCCCGGGACACCCTGAGCGGCACAGATACGCAGTATTTT; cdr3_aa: CASSPRDTLSGTDTQYF
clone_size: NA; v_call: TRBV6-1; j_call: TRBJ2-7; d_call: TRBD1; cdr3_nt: TGTGCCACCGCCTCGGGACAGGGGAACTACGAGCAGTACTTC; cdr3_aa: CATASGQGNYEQYF
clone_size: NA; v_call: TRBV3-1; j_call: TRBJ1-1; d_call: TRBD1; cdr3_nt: TGTGCCAGCAGCCTTGAGGGACAGCTTCAACTGAACACTGAAGCTTTCTTT; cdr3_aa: CASSLEGQLQLNTEAFF
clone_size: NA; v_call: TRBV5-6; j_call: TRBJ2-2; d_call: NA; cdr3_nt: TGTGCCAGCAGCGTCGGACCGGGGGAGCTGTTTTTT; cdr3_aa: CASSVGPGELFF
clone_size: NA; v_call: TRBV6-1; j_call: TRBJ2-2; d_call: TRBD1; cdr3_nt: TGTGCCACATGGCCCGACAGGGACGGGGAGCTGTTTTTT; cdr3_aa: CATWPDRDGELFF
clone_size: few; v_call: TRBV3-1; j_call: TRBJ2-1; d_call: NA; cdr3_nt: TGTGCCAGCAGCCAGGCAGCCCCCGGACTCAGAGGTGAGGTCTACAATGAGCAGTTCTTC; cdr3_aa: CASSQAAPGLRGEVYNEQFF
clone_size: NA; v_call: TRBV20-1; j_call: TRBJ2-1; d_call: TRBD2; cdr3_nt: TGCAGTGCTCGACTAGCGGGTAGCTCCTACAATGAGCAGTTCTTC; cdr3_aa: CSARLAGSSYNEQFF
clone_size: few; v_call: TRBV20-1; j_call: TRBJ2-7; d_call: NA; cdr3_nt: TGCAGTGCTAGGACGTCCTACGAGCAGTACTTC; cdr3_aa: CSARTSYEQYF
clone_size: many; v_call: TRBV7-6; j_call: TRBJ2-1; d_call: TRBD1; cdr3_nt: TGTGCCAGCAGCCCGACAGGGAATGAGCAGTTCTTC; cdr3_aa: CASSPTGNEQFF
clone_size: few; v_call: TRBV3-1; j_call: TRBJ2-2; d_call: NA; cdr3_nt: TGTGCCAGCAGCCAGCTCGGTGGGGACTCACCCACCGGGGAGCTGTTTTTT; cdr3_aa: CASSQLGGDSPTGELFF
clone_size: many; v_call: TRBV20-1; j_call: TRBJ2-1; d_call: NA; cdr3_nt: TGCAGTGCTAGAGATCGGGGAGATTGGGGTGAGCAGTTCTTC; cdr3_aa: CSARDRGDWGEQFF
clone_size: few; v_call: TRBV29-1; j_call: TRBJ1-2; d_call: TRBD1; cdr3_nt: TGCAGCGTGCCGGACAGGAACAACTATGGCTACACCTTC; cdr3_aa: CSVPDRNNYGYTF
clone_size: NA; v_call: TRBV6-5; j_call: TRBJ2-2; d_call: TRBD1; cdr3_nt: TGTGCCAGCAGTTACCCTCGGGACAGACCAAACACCGGGGAGCTGTTTTTT; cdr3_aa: CASSYPRDRPNTGELFF
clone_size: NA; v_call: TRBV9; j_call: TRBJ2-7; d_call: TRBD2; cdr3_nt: TGTGCCAGCAGCCCAGCTAGCGGGATAATGAACGAGCAGTACTTC; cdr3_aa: CASSPASGIMNEQYF
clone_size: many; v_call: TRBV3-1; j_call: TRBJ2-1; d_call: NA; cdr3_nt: TGTGCCAGCAGCCAATACGATAACAATGAGCAGTTCTTC; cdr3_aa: CASSQYDNNEQFF
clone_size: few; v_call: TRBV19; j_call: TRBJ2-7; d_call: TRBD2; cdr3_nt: TGTGCCAGTAGGGCTAGCGGACGCTCCTACGAGCAGTACTTC; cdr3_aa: CASRASGRSYEQYF
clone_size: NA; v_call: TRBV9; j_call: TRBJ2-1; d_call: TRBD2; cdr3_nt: TGTGCCAGCAGCGTAGAGGGACTAGCGGGTTACAATGAGCAGTTCTTC; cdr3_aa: CASSVEGLAGYNEQFF
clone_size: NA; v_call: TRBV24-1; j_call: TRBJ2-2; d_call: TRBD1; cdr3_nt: TGTGCCACCAAAGGGACAGACACCGGGGAGCTGTTTTTT; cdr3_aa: CATKGTDTGELFF